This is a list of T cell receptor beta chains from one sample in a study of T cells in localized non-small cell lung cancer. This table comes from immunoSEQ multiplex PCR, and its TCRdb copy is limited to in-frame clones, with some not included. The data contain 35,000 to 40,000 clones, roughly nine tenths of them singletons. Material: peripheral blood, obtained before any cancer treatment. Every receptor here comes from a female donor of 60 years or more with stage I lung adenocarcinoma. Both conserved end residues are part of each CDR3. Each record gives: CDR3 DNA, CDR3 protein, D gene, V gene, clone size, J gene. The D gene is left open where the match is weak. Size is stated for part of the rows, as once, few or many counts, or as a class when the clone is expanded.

TGTGCCAGCAGCTTACAGACAGGGGGAAACACCATATATTTT | CASSLQTGGNTIYF | TRBD1 | TRBV7-8 | once | TRBJ1-3
TGTGCCAGCAGTTACGTAGCGGGGGGGCCGGTGAACATTCAGTACTTC | CASSYVAGGPVNIQYF | TRBD2 | TRBV6-6 | . | TRBJ2-4
TGTGCCAGCAGCAACCTCCAAGAGACCCAGTACTTC | CASSNLQETQYF | . | TRBV7-2 | . | TRBJ2-5
TGTGCCAGCAGCGTAGGCCCTTGGTCGGAGTACTTC | CASSVGPWSEYF | . | TRBV7-2 | once | TRBJ2-7
TGTGCCAGCTCACGAGGGGGGGCCCCGCCGTGGGGTGAGCAGTTCTTC | CASSRGGAPPWGEQFF | . | TRBV2 | . | TRBJ2-1
TGTGCCACCATCCCACAGGGGGCTAAGGGTGAAAAACTGTTTTTT | CATIPQGAKGEKLFF | TRBD1 | TRBV6-1 | . | TRBJ1-4
TGTGCCAGTAGTATAGGGCCCGGGGGAGGGACAGATACGCAGTATTTT | CASSIGPGGGTDTQYF | TRBD2 | TRBV19 | . | TRBJ2-3
TGTGCCAGCATCGGGGGGGCTAGGGGCACTGAAGCTTTCTTT | CASIGGARGTEAFF | . | TRBV27 | . | TRBJ1-1
TGTGCCAGTAGGGGAGGACGGAATAGCAATCAGCCCCAGCATTTT | CASRGGRNSNQPQHF | . | TRBV19 | . | TRBJ1-5
TGTGCCATTAGTATACAGGCGGGAAGCGCCGGGGAGCTGTTTTTT | CAISIQAGSAGELFF | . | TRBV19 | . | TRBJ2-2
TGCGCCAGCAGCCAAGCGATGGAGGGGACATCCTACGAGCAGTACTTC | CASSQAMEGTSYEQYF | . | TRBV4-1 | . | TRBJ2-7
TGTGCCATCAGTGAGTCGAATAAGGAGTGGGGAATCTTC | CAISESNKEWGIF | . | TRBV10-3 | . | TRBJ1-2
TGCGCCAGCAGCTTAACTGGCGCAGCCCACCACGAGCAGTACTTC | CASSLTGAAHHEQYF | . | TRBV5-1 | . | TRBJ2-7
TGTGCCAGCAGCCTCCCGGGCCACCAAGGCTACACCTTC | CASSLPGHQGYTF | . | TRBV5-8 | . | TRBJ1-2
TGCGCCAGCAGCTTCACGTACACAGATACGCAGTATTTT | CASSFTYTDTQYF | . | TRBV5-1 | once | TRBJ2-3
TGTGCCAGTAGTACGACAGGGGGCGCCGGTGGGGCCAACGTCCTGACTTTC | CASSTTGGAGGANVLTF | TRBD1 | TRBV19 | . | TRBJ2-6
TGTGCCAGCAGCTTGGATCGGGGCTATGGCTACACCTTC | CASSLDRGYGYTF | . | TRBV5-4 | once | TRBJ1-2
TGTGCCAGCTGGAGGGGGGGCGCGAACTATGGCTACACCTTC | CASWRGGANYGYTF | . | TRBV13 | . | TRBJ1-2
TGTGCCAGTAAGGGACCCCTGGATTCACCCCTCCACTTT | CASKGPLDSPLHF | . | TRBV19 | . | TRBJ1-6
TGTGCCACCTTCTCCCAAGGGGGGTATGGCTACACCTTC | CATFSQGGYGYTF | . | TRBV2 | . | TRBJ1-2
TGTGCCAGCAGCATACGGTCCTTCACAGATACGCAGTATTTT | CASSIRSFTDTQYF | . | TRBV28 | . | TRBJ2-3
TGCGCCAGCAGCCATCGACCCCAAGACCCTGCCACCGGGGAGCTGTTTTTT | CASSHRPQDPATGELFF | . | TRBV4-1 | . | TRBJ2-2
TGCAGCGTTGAAGAGTCACAGGGGAGCTACTATGGCTACACCTTC | CSVEESQGSYYGYTF | TRBD1 | TRBV29-1 | . | TRBJ1-2
TGTGCCAGCTCACTTCAGGGTAATGGCAATCAGCCCCAGCATTTT | CASSLQGNGNQPQHF | . | TRBV18 | . | TRBJ1-5
TGTGCCAGCAGCCCGAGGGGGGGGACGAGGAGCAATCAGCCCCAGCATTTT | CASSPRGGTRSNQPQHF | . | TRBV28 | . | TRBJ1-5
TGTGCCAGCAGCGCACGAATTGAAGCTTTCTTT | CASSARIEAFF | . | TRBV11-2 | . | TRBJ1-1
TGTGCCAGCAGTTTTGGTGGTGAGGGGGAACTCTATGGCTACACCTTC | CASSFGGEGELYGYTF | . | TRBV28 | . | TRBJ1-2
TGTGCCAGCCCACTGCCGGGACGGAGCTCCTATAATTCACCCCTCCACTTT | CASPLPGRSSYNSPLHF | . | TRBV19 | . | TRBJ1-6
TGTGCCATCAGTGATCGGGGTCTCGCTGAAGCTTTCTTT | CAISDRGLAEAFF | . | TRBV10-3 | . | TRBJ1-1
TGCAGCGTGCGGCGGGACAGGGTAAATGAGCAGTTCTTC | CSVRRDRVNEQFF | TRBD1 | TRBV29-1 | . | TRBJ2-1
TGCGCCAGCAGCTTGGAGGGACTCTACAATGAGCAGTTCTTC | CASSLEGLYNEQFF | . | TRBV5-1 | . | TRBJ2-1
TGTGCCAGCAGGCTAGGGGGCTCGGGGAAAGCTTTCTTT | CASRLGGSGKAFF | TRBD1 | TRBV6-4 | once | TRBJ1-1
TGTGCCAGCAGCGCGGACCCTACTGAGGAAAAACTGTTTTTT | CASSADPTEEKLFF | . | TRBV11-2 | . | TRBJ1-4
TGTGCCAGTAGTATAGATCTGGGCAGACCAGATACGCAGTATTTT | CASSIDLGRPDTQYF | . | TRBV19 | . | TRBJ2-3
TGTGCCAGCAGTTCTATTCAGGGTTTTAGAGGAAATCAGCCCCAGCATTTT | CASSSIQGFRGNQPQHF | . | TRBV27 | . | TRBJ1-5
TGCGCCAGCAGCTTGGGAGGGGACACCGGGGAGCTGTTTTTT | CASSLGGDTGELFF | . | TRBV5-1 | once | TRBJ2-2
TGTGCTAGCAGCCCCGGACAGGGTAGGCACGAGCAGTACTTC | CASSPGQGRHEQYF | TRBD1 | TRBV7-7 | . | TRBJ2-7
TGTGCCAGCAGCCCAAAGAGGCAGGGAGGGAGGGAGACCCAGTACTTC | CASSPKRQGGRETQYF | TRBD2 | TRBV2 | . | TRBJ2-5
TGTGCCAGCAGCTTATCCGTGGTCAGGAACACTGAAGCTTTCTTT | CASSLSVVRNTEAFF | . | TRBV7-2 | . | TRBJ1-1
TGCGCCAGCAGCTTGGAGGGGGCGGAGACCCAGTACTTC | CASSLEGAETQYF | TRBD1 | TRBV5-1 | . | TRBJ2-5
TGCGCCAGCCAACTAGCTTCCGAGCAGTTCTTC | CASQLASEQFF | . | TRBV5-1 | . | TRBJ2-1